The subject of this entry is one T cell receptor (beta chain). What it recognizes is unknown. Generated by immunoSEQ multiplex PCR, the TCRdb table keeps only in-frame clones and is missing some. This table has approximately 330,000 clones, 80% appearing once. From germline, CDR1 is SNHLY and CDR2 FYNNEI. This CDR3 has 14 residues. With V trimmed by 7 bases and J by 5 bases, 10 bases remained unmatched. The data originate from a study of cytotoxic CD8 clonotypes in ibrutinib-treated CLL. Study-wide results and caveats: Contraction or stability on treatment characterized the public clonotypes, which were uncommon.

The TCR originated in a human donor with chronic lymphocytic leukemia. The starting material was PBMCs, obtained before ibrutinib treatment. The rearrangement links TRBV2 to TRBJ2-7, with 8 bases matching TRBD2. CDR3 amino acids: CASIPGLVVDEQYF. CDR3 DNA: TGTGCCAGCATACCGGGACTAGTCGTCGACGAGCAGTACTTC.